The 22 T cell receptor beta chains given below trace back to one sample, sequenced in a study of T-cell reconstitution after alpha-beta-depleted transplantation in children. Unique molecular identifiers were incorporated during preparation of the TCRbeta library. TCRdb ran MiXCR on the PCR reads and lists one entry per CDR3 protein. The sample shows about 830,000 distinct CDR3 sequences, around 15% of them seen only once. The starting material was PBMCs, mostly from graft donor cells, obtained 360 days after TCRalphabeta/CD19-depleted stem cell transplant. These receptors all come from a male patient aged 5 to 17 who had a stem cell transplant for acute lymphoblastic leukemia, so the T cells may come from the graft donor.

This chain links TRBV4-1 with TRBJ2-7; 11 bases align to TRBD2. After removal of 4 bases from V and 4 bases from J, the junction contained 18 bases not matched to a gene. CDR1 and CDR2 (germline): MGHRA, YSYEKL. The CDR3 has 19 amino acids. The CDR3 protein is CASSRLLAGVARGAYEQYF. The CDR3 region has the DNA TGCGCCAGCAGCCGTCTACTAGCGGGAGTTGCTCGTGGGGCGTACGAGCAGTACTTC.

This clonotype was counted many times. One junction end disagrees with the germline gene, perhaps due to a read error. V is TRBV28 and J is TRBJ2-7; 7 bases are shared with TRBD1. The CDR3 has 12 amino acids. Looked up from germline, CDR1 is MDHEN and CDR2 is SYDVKM. The CDR3 loop reads CASSLFATGLDF. The CDR3 region has the DNA TGTGCCAGCAGTTTATTCGCGACAGGGCTGGACTTC.

This clonotype showed up many times. The chain has TRBV6-1 and TRBJ1-1, with a tentative D call TRBD1 (5 bases). Germline assignment: CDR1 MNHNS and CDR2 SASEGT. The CDR3 runs 12 residues. V was trimmed by 8 bases and J by 5 bases, leaving 12 bases between them. CDR3 residues: CASARGMTEAFF. CDR3 coding DNA: TGTGCCAGCGCTAGGGGCATGACTGAAGCTTTCTTT.

This clonotype was seen more than once but under ten times. This chain uses TRBV27 with TRBJ2-7; TRBD1 agrees at 10 bases. This CDR3 contains 15 residues. The J segment lost 2 bases and the V segment lost 4 bases, leaving 5 bases of the junction unmatched. Per the germline V gene, CDR1 is MNHEY and CDR2 is SMNVEV (reference sequence). CDR3 nucleotide sequence: TGTGCCAGCAGTTACACCGGACAGGGGGCCTACGAGCAGTACTTC. Its translation is CASSYTGQGAYEQYF.

This clonotype was counted many times. This chain connects TRBV28 to TRBJ2-1; 10 nucleotides line up with TRBD2. The germline CDR1 and CDR2 sequences are MDHEN and SYDVKM. The V and J ends lost 6 bases and 4 bases, in that order; junction bases with no gene match: 3. CDR3 size: 14 residues. CDR3 DNA: TGTGCCAGCAGCCAACTAGCGGGATACAATGAGCAGTTCTTC. Its translation is CASSQLAGYNEQFF.

This clonotype was found a few times. The chain employs TRBV20-1 and TRBJ2-7; a possible D gene is TRBD1 (6 bases). The germline V and J ends were trimmed by 3 bases and 2 bases, with 17 bases remaining between them. Germline values: CDR1 DFQATT, CDR2 SNEGSKA (reference sequence). The CDR3 totals 15 residues. DNA for the CDR3: TGCAGTGCTAGGCTCGAACAGGGTCTGGCCTACGAGCAGTACTTC. Protein product: CSARLEQGLAYEQYF.

This clonotype was seen only a few times. The chain links TRBV20-1 to TRBJ1-1; no clear D. CDR1 and CDR2 from the germline V gene are DFQATT and SNEGSKA (reference sequence). V was shortened by 1 base and J by 7 bases, with 13 bases between the two germline ends. The CDR3 covers 13 residues. Written as DNA, the CDR3 is TGCAGTGCTAGAGGCGGAACCGGGGTTGAAGCTTTCTTT. Protein product: CSARGGTGVEAFF.

The chain links TRBV6-1 to TRBJ2-1; 10 positions match TRBD2. This CDR3 has 16 amino acids. After removal of 0 bases from V and 8 bases from J, the junction contained 7 bases not matched to a gene. Germline values: CDR1 MNHNS, CDR2 SASEGT. Here the CDR3 reads CASSEAASGSHDEQFF. The CDR3 bases are TGTGCCAGCAGTGAAGCGGCTAGCGGGAGCCACGATGAGCAGTTCTTC.

CDR3 nucleotides: TGTGCCAGCAGTTTTGTGGGGACTTTTCGGCCGAGGGATACGCAGTATTTT. This gives the protein CASSFVGTFRPRDTQYF. The chain employs TRBV12-3 or TRBV12-4 and TRBJ2-3; D possibly corresponds to TRBD2 (6 bases). V gave up 3 bases and J gave up 6 bases, with 22 bases separating them. The CDR3 has 17 amino acids.

The table lists this clonotype with a few counts. The chain uses TRBV12-3 or TRBV12-4 and TRBJ2-3; 10 bases are shared with TRBD2. V lost 3 bases to trimming and J lost 5 bases; unmatched junction nucleotides: 8. CDR3 size: 16 residues. The CDR3 loop is CASSFWASGSEDTQYF. DNA for the CDR3: TGTGCCAGCAGTTTCTGGGCTAGCGGGAGTGAAGATACGCAGTATTTT.

In this sample, this clonotype turned up many times. This chain uses TRBV24-1 with TRBJ2-1; D may match TRBD1 or TRBD2 (5 bases each). Germline V gene data show CDR1 as KGHDR and CDR2 as SFDVKD. This CDR3 is 15 amino acids long. Trimming pared 4 bases from V and 4 bases from J, leaving 13 bases between. The CDR3 coding sequence is TGTGCCACCAGTGAAGCCGGGACGGCTTACAATGAGCAGTTCTTC. Residues: CATSEAGTAYNEQFF.

This clonotype was counted a few times. V usage is TRBV4-2 and J usage is TRBJ2-7; 8 positions agree with TRBD2. Germline V gene data show CDR1 as LGHNA and CDR2 as YNFKEQ. This CDR3 comprises 22 residues. The V and J ends lost 4 bases and 3 bases, in that order; junction bases with no gene match: 29. The chain's CDR3 is CASSPRQRWSLSEAGVFYEQYF. In DNA form, the CDR3 reads TGTGCCAGCAGCCCCCGTCAAAGGTGGTCCCTGTCCGAAGCGGGAGTTTTCTACGAGCAGTACTTC.

This clonotype came up a few times. V is TRBV5-1 and J is TRBJ2-7; 10 bases agree with TRBD2. CDR1 and CDR2 (germline): SGHRS, YFSETQ. This CDR3 comprises 18 residues. V gave up 1 base and J gave up 4 bases; unmatched junction bases: 14. CDR3 residues: CASSLLKPGLAESYEQYF. The CDR3 DNA reads TGCGCCAGCAGCTTGCTAAAACCCGGACTAGCGGAGAGTTACGAGCAGTACTTC.

In its sample, this clonotype was seen a few times. This sequence joins TRBV4-1 and TRBJ1-2; unclear D gene. Trimming stripped 4 bases from V and 2 bases from J, with 14 bases between. The CDR3 consists of 15 residues. Germline V CDR1 and CDR2: MGHRA, YSYEKL. CDR3 residues: CASSPPLGKNYGYTF. The CDR3 coding sequence is TGCGCCAGCAGCCCCCCCCTGGGCAAAAACTATGGCTACACCTTC.

The chain joins TRBV7-9 to TRBJ2-5; D not resolved. V gave up 2 bases and J gave up 2 bases, with 9 bases separating them. The CDR3 is 14 amino acids. CDR1 is SEHNR and CDR2 is FQNEAQ in the germline V gene (reference sequence). CDR3 DNA sequence: TGTGCCAGCAGCTTACCCAGAACTCAAGAGACCCAGTACTTC. This encodes CASSLPRTQETQYF. Filled out from reference TRBV7-9 and TRBJ2-5, the complete variable domain reads DTGVSQNPRHKITKRGQNVTFRCDPISEHNRLYWYRQTLGQGPEFLTYFQNEAQLEKSRLLSDRFSAERPKGSFSTLEIQRTEQGDSAMYLCASSLPRTQETQYFGPGTRLLVL.

V and J are TRBV4-2 and TRBJ2-7, with 7 bases aligning to TRBD2. Germline trimming cut 1 base from V and 7 bases from J; bases unmatched to any gene: 7. Germline CDR1 and CDR2: LGHNA and YNFKEQ. The CDR3 totals 14 residues. The chain's CDR3 is CASSQAGGGGEQYF. The CDR3 bases are TGTGCCAGCAGCCAAGCGGGTGGGGGGGGAGAGCAGTACTTC.

The rearrangement uses TRBV9 and TRBJ2-1, with unresolved D. The CDR3 has 15 amino acids. The germline gives CDR1 SGDLS, CDR2 YYNGEE. Deletions cut 4 bases from V and 1 base from J, with 12 bases between. The CDR3 here is CASSSHSISYNEQFF. The CDR3 DNA is TGTGCCAGCAGCTCTCATAGCATTTCCTACAATGAGCAGTTCTTC.

In this sample, this clonotype turned up many times. The CDR3 spells CASRVRTNYGYTF. CDR3 DNA sequence: TGTGCCAGCAGGGTTCGGACTAACTATGGCTACACCTTC. The rearrangement joins TRBV12-3 or TRBV12-4 to TRBJ1-2; D not certain. CDR3 length equals 13 residues. Trimming shortened V by 6 bases and J by 0 bases, and 8 bases separated the two germline ends.

This clonotype has just a few counts. The rearrangement links TRBV30 to TRBJ1-5; D not certain. Germline CDR1 is GTSNPN and CDR2 is SVGIG (reference sequence). The germline V and J ends were trimmed by 3 bases and 0 bases, with 3 bases remaining between them. This CDR3 contains 12 residues. CDR3 DNA sequence: TGTGCCTGGAGATATAGCAATCAGCCCCAGCATTTT. As protein: CAWRYSNQPQHF.

This clonotype was seen many times. The V gene is TRBV5-6, the J gene TRBJ2-1; the match to TRBD1 covers 7 bases. Germline assignment: CDR1 SGHDT and CDR2 YYEEEE. The CDR3 loop spans 15 amino acids. J was trimmed by 7 bases and V by 6 bases; bases with no gene match: 13. CDR3 DNA: TGTGCCAGCATGAGGGGGCCGGTGCGGATGAATGAGCAGTTCTTC. Translated, it gives CASMRGPVRMNEQFF.

On this clonotype itself: A much larger clone sits a single nucleotide away, making a read error possible. The chain links TRBV5-5 to TRBJ2-7; D gene unclear. Germline lookup yields CDR1 SGHKS and CDR2 YYEKEE (reference sequence). The CDR3 covers 11 residues. The CDR3 loop is CASSLYNELYF. For the CDR3, the DNA is TGTGCCAGCAGCTTGTACAACGAGCTGTACTTC.

The chain employs TRBV6-1 and TRBJ2-3, with D perhaps being TRBD1 or TRBD2 (5 bases each). Trimming removed 5 bases at V and 0 bases at J, with 15 bases between. The CDR3 consists of 16 residues. From germline, CDR1 is MNHNS and CDR2 SASEGT. In nucleotides, the CDR3 is TGTGCCAGCAGTAAGCACCGGGACGGGAGCACAGATACGCAGTATTTT. As protein: CASSKHRDGSTDTQYF.